The T cell receptor beta chain described here comes from a study of cytomegalovirus exposure and HLA in healthy donors. Regarding the study as a whole: Among TCR sequences, most were rare, though some public TCRs appeared in many donors.

In regard to this clone: Its antigen is still unknown.

PCR employed 60 Vbeta and 13 Jbeta primers. Sequencing used immunoSEQ multiplex PCR; TCRdb keeps in-frame clones, though not all of them. The data contain 200,000 to 250,000 clones, roughly 80% of them seen just once; the ten biggest clones take up about 0.23%. Germline V gene lookup returns CDR1 LGHNA and CDR2 YNFKEQ. The CDR3 loop spans 17 amino acids. With 4 bases clipped from V and 5 bases from J, the junction kept 13 bases outside the gene matches. The sequence came from a girl aged 2 to 9 in good health and CMV-seronegative. The chain uses TRBV4-2 and TRBJ2-3, with 9 bases lining up with TRBD2. Sequences were obtained from PBMCs. Here the CDR3 reads CASSPGTSSHLIDTQYF. For the CDR3, the DNA is TGTGCCAGCAGCCCCGGGACTAGCAGCCATTTGATAGATACGCAGTATTTT.